This T cell receptor (beta chain) emerged from a study of cytotoxic CD8 clonotypes in ibrutinib-treated CLL. There are 18 residues in the CDR3. V shed 5 bases and J 10 bases; nucleotides not matched to a gene: 21. The V gene's germline CDR1 is SGHRS and CDR2 YFSETQ. Note on this clone: Its target is not known.

Profiling relied on immunoSEQ multiplex PCR, and the TCRdb table lists in-frame clones only, not all of them. Of roughly 100,000 clones in the sample, approximately 82% were seen once. General study results and limits: Treatment left the uncommon public clonotypes either contracted or stable in frequency.

This material consisted of PBMCs, taken after 12 months of ibrutinib treatment. The chain joins TRBV5-1 to TRBJ2-1, with TRBD2 matching 10 bases. The source of this sequence is a human donor with chronic lymphocytic leukemia. The CDR3 region is CASSQSPSGSGGTEEQFF. CDR3 DNA sequence: TGCGCCAGCAGTCAAAGCCCCTCCGGTAGCGGGGGGACCGAAGAGCAGTTCTTC.